This TCR beta chain was retrieved from a study of post-analysis software for immune sequencing data. Notes on the study in general: Co-batched samples clustered tightly together by F measure. Compared with controls, patients had more of 4 or 5 TRBV segments, including TRBV5-6, TRBV5-1 and TRBV20-1.

Only one count was recorded for this clonotype. Its antigen is unknown. Unique molecular identifiers tagged the TCR beta cDNA libraries. TCRdb re-called the PCR reads with MiXCR, one entry per CDR3 protein. The sample holds more than 350,000 distinct CDR3 sequences; 39% are singletons and the top ten take approximately 7.7%. Germline V CDR1 and CDR2: KGHSH, LQKENI. The CDR3 consists of 14 residues. The receptor's source is a girl aged 2 to 9 with multiple sclerosis. The genes are TRBV18 and TRBJ2-4, with 7 positions matching TRBD1. The J call may be mistaken, given a closer DNA end match to TRBJ2-7. Specimen: blood. CDR3 loop: CASSPKDRIYEQYF. For the CDR3, the DNA is TGTGCCAGCTCACCTAAGGACAGGATCTACGAGCAGTACTTC.